Below, 3 T cell receptor beta chains from the same sample are listed, as sequenced in a study of regulatory T cells in long-lasting Graves disease. Through Arm-PCR of CDR3 regions and iRepertoire HTBI primers, TCR beta libraries were built. TCRdb reprocessed the multiplex PCR reads with MiXCR, giving one entry per CDR3 protein. The sample has around 240,000 distinct CDR3 sequences, about 18% seen once; the top ten hold 12% to 15%. The time point was: newly diagnosed GD, antithyroid drugs for less than 3 months. Isolated PBMC RNA provided the starting material for the TCR library. These data also featured in a second study, about T cells in Graves' hyperthyroidism and ophthalmopathy.

This specimen was peripheral blood mononuclear cells (PBMCs), taken at new diagnosis, from a patient treated with antithyroid drugs. These receptor sequences come from a woman aged 25 to 39 with Graves disease.

This clonotype was seen more than once but under ten times. The genes are TRBV7-9 and TRBJ2-5; 8 positions match TRBD2. This CDR3 comprises 16 residues. The junction had 9 bases not matched to a gene; V was cut back by 1 base and J by 5 bases. CDR1 is SEHNR and CDR2 is FQNEAQ in the germline V gene (reference sequence). The CDR3 coding sequence is TGTGCCAGCAGCTTAGGGGGCTGGGGACTAGATGAGACCCAGTACTTC. It yields the protein CASSLGGWGLDETQYF.

This clonotype was detected many times. The chain has TRBV20-1 and TRBJ1-2; perhaps TRBD1 as D (6 bases). Germline V CDR1 and CDR2: DFQATT, SNEGSKA (reference sequence). Trimming removed 6 bases from V and 4 bases from J, with 18 bases in between. There are 14 residues in the CDR3. CDR3 coding DNA: TGCAGTGCCACCACAGGGTCTGTAGGCTATGGCTACACCTTC. The encoded protein is CSATTGSVGYGYTF.

This clonotype was observed a few times. This may be a read error, as it is one base from a much larger clone. J is TRBJ2-1 and V is TRBV7-2; D uncertain. The CDR3 sequence is 14 residues long. CDR1 and CDR2 (germline): SGHTA, FQGNSA. The V and J ends lost 2 bases and 5 bases respectively, with 10 bases between them. CDR3 region: CASSLWVADNEQFF. The CDR3 DNA follows: TGTGCCAGCAGCTTATGGGTAGCCGACAATGAGCAGTTCTTC.